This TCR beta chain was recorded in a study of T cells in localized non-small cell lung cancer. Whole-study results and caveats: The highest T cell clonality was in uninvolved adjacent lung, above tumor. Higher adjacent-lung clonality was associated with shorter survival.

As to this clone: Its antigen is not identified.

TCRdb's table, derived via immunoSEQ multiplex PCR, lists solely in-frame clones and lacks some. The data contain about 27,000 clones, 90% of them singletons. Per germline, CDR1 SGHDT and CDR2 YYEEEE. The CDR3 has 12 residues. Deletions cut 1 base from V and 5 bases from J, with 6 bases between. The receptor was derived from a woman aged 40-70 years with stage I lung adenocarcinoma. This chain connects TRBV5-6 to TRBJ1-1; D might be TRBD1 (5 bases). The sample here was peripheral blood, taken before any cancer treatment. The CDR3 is CASSLRGTEAFF. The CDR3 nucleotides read TGTGCCAGCAGCTTGAGGGGAACTGAAGCTTTCTTT.